This is a list of T cell receptor beta chains from one sample in a study of blood T cell repertoires in COVID-19. Libraries were prepared by immunoSEQ multiplex PCR; TCRdb keeps only in-frame clonotypes and omits some of them. The table shows a few hundred thousand clones, with 85% occurring only once. The sequenced sample consisted of peripheral blood. These TCRs come from a young woman with acute or convalescent COVID-19. Each CDR3 is given with its conserved first and last residue. A D gene is named only where the DNA matches it firmly. Only some rows state a clone size, as once, few, many or a class for expanded clones.

D gene	clone size	V gene	J gene	CDR3 DNA	CDR3 protein
TRBD2	once	TRBV4-1	TRBJ2-2	TGCGCCAGCAGAGACATTGGTAGCGGGGTCTTCCTCACCGGGGAGCTGTTTTTT	CASRDIGSGVFLTGELFF
-	-	TRBV30	TRBJ1-1	TGTGCCTGGAGGCGCACGGGCAGGGGAAGGGCTGAAGCTTTCTTT	CAWRRTGRGRAEAFF
TRBD1	-	TRBV2	TRBJ1-4	TGTGCCAGCGGGGGACAGGGGCGCCGCGGTGAAAAACTGTTTTTT	CASGGQGRRGEKLFF
TRBD2	-	TRBV7-8	TRBJ2-7	TGTGCCAGCTCAACGGAGGGGACTAGTACCTACGAGCAGTACTTC	CASSTEGTSTYEQYF
TRBD1	-	TRBV7-8	TRBJ2-3	TGTGCCAGCAGCCCTCTGGTAGGGGGCTCGGGGAATACGCAGTATTTT	CASSPLVGGSGNTQYF
TRBD1	-	TRBV11-2	TRBJ2-5	TGTGCCAGCAGCTTAAGGGGGCGGGAGACCCAGTACTTC	CASSLRGRETQYF
-	-	TRBV5-6	TRBJ1-5	TGTGCCAGCAGCCTCACAGGGAGAGGCGATCAGCCCCAGCATTTT	CASSLTGRGDQPQHF
-	-	TRBV5-4	TRBJ2-7	TGTGCCAGCAGTGAGGGCGCGGCTCCAGACTTC	CASSEGAAPDF
-	-	TRBV7-8	TRBJ2-5	TGTGCCAGCAGCTTAGACGGGAGCGAAGAAGAGACCCAGTACTTC	CASSLDGSEEETQYF
-	-	TRBV5-6	TRBJ1-5	TGTGCCAGCAGCTTGGCCCTCGTAAATCAGCCCCAGCATTTT	CASSLALVNQPQHF
-	-	TRBV5-4	TRBJ2-1	TGTGCCAGCAGCCCCCCGGGTTGGCGGGGAGACAATGAGCAGTTCTTC	CASSPPGWRGDNEQFF
TRBD1	-	TRBV5-3	TRBJ1-6	TGTGCCAGAAGCTCGTGGGACAGGGGGCATGGCTCCTATAATTCACCCCTCCACTTT	CARSSWDRGHGSYNSPLHF
-	-	TRBV7-9	TRBJ1-3	TGTGCCAGCAGCCTTGGCAACACCATATATTTT	CASSLGNTIYF
TRBD1	once	TRBV27	TRBJ1-4	TGTGCCAGCAGAACCATTAAGACAGGGTTAGCTAATGAAAAACTGTTTTTT	CASRTIKTGLANEKLFF
-	once	TRBV10-1	TRBJ1-1	TGCGCCAGCAGTGGACAGCTGAACACTGAAGCTTTCTTT	CASSGQLNTEAFF
TRBD2	-	TRBV4-1	TRBJ2-5	TGCGCCAGCAGCCAACCGGCGGGACTAGCGGGAGAGGAGACCCAGTACTTC	CASSQPAGLAGEETQYF
TRBD1	once	TRBV5-1	TRBJ2-1	TGCGCCAGCAGATCCGGGACAGGGGGCGAAGAGCAGTTCTTC	CASRSGTGGEEQFF
-	-	TRBV7-3	TRBJ1-5	TGTGCCAGCAGCTTAAAGGGGGTAGGGCAGCCCCAGCATTTT	CASSLKGVGQPQHF
TRBD1	-	TRBV28	TRBJ1-1	TGTGCCAGCAGTAAGGACAGGGGCGCTGAAGCTTTCTTT	CASSKDRGAEAFF
-	-	TRBV28	TRBJ1-5	TGTGCCAGCAGTCGGACGACGTTGGGAGGCAATCAGCCCCAGCATTTT	CASSRTTLGGNQPQHF